The 25 T cell receptor beta chains reported below all come from one sample, sequenced in a study of blood T cell repertoires in COVID-19. Repertoires were generated with immunoSEQ multiplex PCR, while TCRdb's copy carries only in-frame clones and drops some. The sample records around 200,000 clones, approximately 88% being singletons. Sequenced sample: peripheral blood. These receptors all come from a man aged 35 to 55 with acute or convalescent COVID-19.

The gene calls are TRBV3-1 (or the pseudogene TRBV3-2) and TRBJ1-5; D is ambiguous. Trimming pared 1 base from V and 2 bases from J, leaving 3 bases between. Germline V gene lookup returns CDR1 LGHDT and CDR2 YNNKEL (reference sequence). CDR3 length: 13 residues. The CDR3 spells CASSQGRNQPQHF. The CDR3 DNA is TGTGCCAGCAGCCAAGGGCGCAATCAGCCCCAGCATTTT.

The rearrangement uses TRBV6-1 and TRBJ2-1, with 9 bases identical to TRBD1. CDR1 and CDR2 from the germline V gene are MNHNS and SASEGT. Losses at the gene ends were 6 bases for V and 14 bases for J; bases not matched to a gene: 5. This CDR3 is 11 amino acids long. For the CDR3, the DNA is TGTGCCAGCAGGGCCGGGACAGGGAAGTTCTTC. Amino acid sequence: CASRAGTGKFF.

J is TRBJ2-3 and V is TRBV6-5; the D gene is possibly TRBD1 (6 bases). CDR1 is MNHEY and CDR2 is SVGAGI in the germline V gene. The V and J ends lost 6 bases and 1 base respectively, with 14 bases between them. The CDR3 has 15 amino acids. The CDR3 nucleotides are TGTGCCAGCAGCTCGGACAGCTACCGCACAGATACGCAGTATTTT. Protein: CASSSDSYRTDTQYF.

As concerns this clone: The junction shows a germline mismatch at one end, possibly a read error. CDR3 bases: TGTGCCAGCGGTGAGGACAGGGGAGGCAATGAGCAGTTCTTC. Its protein product is CASGEDRGGNEQFF. The V and J genes are TRBV2 and TRBJ2-1; 9 nucleotides line up with TRBD1. CDR3 size: 14 residues. Looked up from germline, CDR1 is SNHLY and CDR2 is FYNNEI.

This clone has just one count. The chain joins TRBV6-2 or TRBV6-3 to TRBJ2-7; TRBD1 matches at 9 bases. With V trimmed by 0 bases and J by 1 base, 7 bases remained unmatched. Per the germline V gene, CDR1 is MNHEY and CDR2 is SVGEGT. CDR3 length equals 17 residues. In DNA form, the CDR3 reads TGTGCCAGCAGTTACTCGCATACAGGGGGCTGGTCCTACGAGCAGTACTTC. Translating gives CASSYSHTGGWSYEQYF.

This clone has only a few counts. The V call is TRBV19, the J call TRBJ1-2; 8 bases match TRBD1. V gave up 5 bases and J gave up 12 bases; unmatched junction bases: 5. The CDR3 contains 11 residues. Germline V gene data show CDR1 as LNHDA and CDR2 as SQIVND (reference sequence). CDR3 region: CASSPGQGNTF. As DNA, the CDR3 is TGTGCCAGTAGTCCTGGACAGGGTAACACCTTC.

The gene calls are TRBV5-4 and TRBJ2-7; TRBD1 aligns across 8 bases. Germline CDR1 and CDR2: SGHNT and YYREEE (reference sequence). This CDR3 has 14 residues. Trimming cost V 7 bases and J 0 bases; bases outside gene matches: 6. The CDR3 spells CASGRRGPSYEQYF. The CDR3 DNA follows: TGTGCCAGCGGCCGCAGGGGGCCCTCCTACGAGCAGTACTTC.

The V gene is TRBV2, the J gene TRBJ1-5; TRBD1 is a possible D gene (5 bases). The CDR3 runs 14 residues. Trimming removed 4 bases at V and 4 bases at J, with 11 bases between. Germline CDR1 SNHLY, CDR2 FYNNEI. The CDR3 region is CASSAGGRNQPQHF. CDR3 sequence (DNA): TGTGCCAGCAGTGCGGGGGGACGAAATCAGCCCCAGCATTTT.

The chain couples TRBV18 to TRBJ1-1, with D tentatively TRBD1 (5 bases). V was trimmed by 4 bases and J by 3 bases, leaving 9 bases between them. Per germline, CDR1 KGHSH and CDR2 LQKENI. The CDR3 loop spans 13 amino acids. The CDR3 bases are TGTGCCAGCTCACGGGGGGGAGACACTGAAGCTTTCTTT. Translated, it gives CASSRGGDTEAFF.

The chain is built from TRBV5-6 and TRBJ1-1; 8 nucleotides match TRBD1. In germline, CDR1 is SGHDT, CDR2 YYEEEE. This CDR3 region has 15 residues. Unmatched junction bases numbered 4, after V lost 3 bases and J lost 0 bases. CDR3 coding DNA: TGTGCCAGCAGCTGGTTACAGGGGGTGAACACTGAAGCTTTCTTT. Protein sequence: CASSWLQGVNTEAFF.

The V gene is TRBV5-4, the J gene TRBJ1-1; D is unclear. Germline assignment: CDR1 SGHNT and CDR2 YYREEE (reference sequence). The CDR3 totals 14 residues. V lost 0 bases, J lost 6 bases, and 12 bases lay in between. Here the CDR3 DNA reads TGTGCCAGCAGCTTGGGTTTGCTCGGGGCTGAAGCTTTCTTT. Its translation is CASSLGLLGAEAFF.

This clone has only a few counts. This rearrangement joins TRBV10-1 to TRBJ1-3; D gene uncertain. With 3 bases removed from V and 1 base from J, the gap between germline ends came to 7 bases. CDR1 is WNHNN and CDR2 is SYGVQD in the germline V gene (reference sequence). CDR3 length: 14 residues. CDR3 loop: CASSDSPSGNTIYF. The CDR3 DNA sequence: TGCGCCAGCAGTGATTCCCCGTCTGGAAACACCATATATTTT.

The chain couples TRBV4-1 to TRBJ1-1; D remains ambiguous. There are 18 residues in the CDR3. Germline CDR1 reads MGHRA; CDR2 reads YSYEKL. Deletions cut 0 bases from V and 3 bases from J, with 20 bases between. The CDR3 is CASSQDPTVYAQDTEAFF. The DNA for the CDR3 is TGCGCCAGCAGCCAAGACCCTACAGTCTATGCGCAGGACACTGAAGCTTTCTTT.

There are a few counts of this clone. The chain recombines TRBV5-1 with TRBJ1-2, with 8 bases fitting TRBD1. V gave up 4 bases and J gave up 3 bases; unmatched junction bases: 2. The germline gives CDR1 SGHRS, CDR2 YFSETQ. This CDR3 contains 13 residues. CDR3: CASSTDRDYGYTF. The DNA for the CDR3 is TGCGCCAGCAGCACGGACAGGGACTATGGCTACACCTTC.

The CDR3 sequence: CASTGSGVGNIQYF. The CDR3, as DNA: TGTGCCAGCACCGGTTCGGGGGTCGGCAACATTCAGTACTTC. This chain links TRBV2 with TRBJ2-4, with D perhaps matching TRBD2 (6 bases). V was pared by 7 bases and J by 7 bases, with 17 bases between. The CDR3 consists of 14 residues. Germline V gene lookup returns CDR1 SNHLY and CDR2 FYNNEI.

The V and J genes are TRBV5-1 and TRBJ2-5; the match to TRBD1 covers 7 bases. J lost 5 bases, V lost 3 bases, and 7 bases had no gene match. This CDR3 comprises 14 residues. Germline values: CDR1 SGHRS, CDR2 YFSETQ. CDR3 coding DNA: TGCGCCAGCAGCTGGAACAGGGGCGGGGAGACCCAGTACTTC. This gives the protein CASSWNRGGETQYF.

The chain uses TRBV4-1 and TRBJ1-2; 7 positions agree with TRBD1. V lost 1 base, J lost 4 bases, and 12 bases stayed unmatched. The CDR3 has 17 residues. Germline V gives CDR1 MGHRA, CDR2 YSYEKL. In DNA, the CDR3 is TGCGCCAGCAGCCAAGTTTCCCCCTTGGACAGGCGCTATGGCTACACCTTC. This translates into CASSQVSPLDRRYGYTF.

The chain carries TRBV3-1 (or the pseudogene TRBV3-2) and TRBJ1-1; no firm D call. The ends were cut back, 1 base at V and 0 bases at J, with 9 bases in the middle. The CDR3 length is 15 residues. Germline loops: CDR1 LGHDT, CDR2 YNNKEL (reference sequence). The CDR3: CASSQGSSLNTEAFF. CDR3 in DNA: TGTGCCAGCAGCCAAGGGAGCAGTTTGAACACTGAAGCTTTCTTT.

The chain employs TRBV28 and TRBJ1-6, with D uncertain. Germline lookup yields CDR1 MDHEN and CDR2 SYDVKM. The CDR3 covers 17 residues. The V and J ends lost 2 bases and 0 bases respectively, with 11 bases between them. CDR3 sequence reads: CASSLARASSYNSPLHF. CDR3 in DNA: TGTGCCAGCAGTTTAGCGCGGGCCAGCTCCTATAATTCACCCCTCCACTTT. Full variable domain (missing parts from reference TRBV28 and TRBJ1-6): DVKVTQSSRYLVKRTGEKVFLECVQDMDHENMFWYRQDPGLGLRLIYFSYDVKMKEKGDIPEGYSVSREKKERFSLILESASTNQTSMYLCASSLARASSYNSPLHFGNGTRLTVT.

The DNA for the CDR3 is TGTGCCAGCAGCCCCTCAGCGGGGGGTAGCACAGATACGCAGTATTTT. This sequence encodes CASSPSAGGSTDTQYF. The chain links TRBV14 to TRBJ2-3, with 9 bases that match TRBD2. Germline V gene sequence: CDR1 SGHDN, CDR2 FVKESK. The CDR3 has 16 residues. V shed 4 bases and J 0 bases; nucleotides not matched to a gene: 5.

The genes are TRBV13 and TRBJ2-2, with TRBD2 matching over 10 bases. Germline V gene data show CDR1 as PRHDT and CDR2 as FYEKMQ (reference sequence). The CDR3 totals 16 residues. V trimming: 2 bases; J trimming: 3 bases; junction bases outside the gene matches: 3. CDR3 DNA sequence: TGTGCCAGCAGCTTACTAGCGGGGGAGGACACCGGGGAGCTGTTTTTT. It translates to CASSLLAGEDTGELFF.

The chain links TRBV9 to TRBJ2-3, with TRBD2 identical over 8 bases. The CDR3 loop spans 17 amino acids. Germline V gives CDR1 SGDLS, CDR2 YYNGEE. Losses at the gene ends were 4 bases for V and 0 bases for J; bases not matched to a gene: 10. The CDR3 sequence is CASSSTGGAGSTDTQYF. The CDR3 DNA is TGTGCCAGCAGCTCTACGGGGGGGGCGGGTAGCACAGATACGCAGTATTTT.

The chain has TRBV28 and TRBJ1-5, with D perhaps matching TRBD1 (5 bases). With 0 bases removed from V and 3 bases from J, the gap between germline ends came to 9 bases. The CDR3 totals 15 residues. Germline lookup yields CDR1 MDHEN and CDR2 SYDVKM. DNA for the CDR3: TGTGCCAGCAGTTTATGGACAGATTACAATCAGCCCCAGCATTTT. It codes for CASSLWTDYNQPQHF.

The chain combines TRBV5-1 with TRBJ2-2; D gene ambiguous. Trimming cost V 1 base and J 7 bases, with 11 bases left between them. This CDR3 contains 14 residues. Looked up from germline, CDR1 is SGHRS and CDR2 is YFSETQ. The CDR3 region is CASSLLDLVGELFF. DNA for the CDR3: TGCGCCAGCAGCTTGTTAGATTTGGTCGGGGAGCTGTTTTTT.

The chain recombines TRBV18 with TRBJ1-5; tentatively, D is TRBD1 (6 bases). This CDR3 region has 16 residues. Germline V gene data show CDR1 as KGHSH and CDR2 as LQKENI. Trimming stripped 2 bases from V and 0 bases from J, with 11 bases between. The CDR3 nucleotides read TGTGCCAGCTCACCATCGGACAGCCATAGCAATCAGCCCCAGCATTTT. As protein: CASSPSDSHSNQPQHF.